These 4 T cell receptor beta chains came from one sample sequenced in a study of shared clonotypes between healthy human individuals. Here immunoSEQ multiplex PCR was the method, and the copy in TCRdb shows in-frame clones only, minus some. The data show over 1.4 million clones, with roughly 95% seen just once and roughly 1.1% held by the top ten. Sequencing was done on a sample of naive CD4+ T cells sorted from blood. The subset here: CD45RA+ positively selected. The receptors originated from a man aged 25 to 40 in good health.

This chain joins TRBV5-1 and TRBJ2-3; possibly TRBD1 for D (6 bases). The CDR3 is 13 amino acids. V gave up 6 bases and J gave up 5 bases, with 13 bases separating them. CDR1 SGHRS and CDR2 YFSETQ come from the germline V gene. The CDR3 loop is CASNSLRGDTQYF. CDR3 DNA sequence: TGCGCCAGCAACTCCCTCAGGGGAGATACGCAGTATTTT.

V and J are TRBV2 and TRBJ2-4; D may correspond to TRBD1 or TRBD2 (5 bases each). This CDR3 has 14 residues. The V and J ends lost 0 bases and 15 bases respectively, with 18 bases between them. CDR1 is SNHLY and CDR2 is FYNNEI in the germline V gene. The CDR3 loop is CASSEAGVLESRYF. CDR3 in DNA: TGTGCCAGCAGTGAAGCGGGGGTTCTGGAGTCGCGGTACTTC.

This chain joins TRBV18 and TRBJ2-3, with 12 bases matching TRBD2. V shed 3 bases and J 2 bases; nucleotides not matched to a gene: 6. CDR3 length: 17 residues. In germline, CDR1 is KGHSH, CDR2 LQKENI. The CDR3, as DNA: TGTGCCAGCTCACCGGTACTAGCGGGAGGCGTCACAGATACGCAGTATTTT. This sequence encodes CASSPVLAGGVTDTQYF.

The chain uses TRBV4-3 and TRBJ2-3; 10 nucleotides line up with TRBD2. Per germline, CDR1 LGHNA and CDR2 YSLEER. This CDR3 has 17 residues. V gave up 4 bases and J gave up 0 bases; unmatched junction bases: 7. The CDR3 coding sequence is TGCGCCAGCAGCCCCCTACCTAGCGGGAGTAGCACAGATACGCAGTATTTT. Its protein is CASSPLPSGSSTDTQYF.